Sequencing of this TCR beta chain was carried out in a study of T-cell reconstitution after alpha-beta-depleted transplantation in children. This CDR3 contains 15 residues. The V and J ends lost 3 bases and 5 bases, in that order; junction bases with no gene match: 10. CDR1 and CDR2 (germline): SGHDT, YYEEEE. Overall study results and limits: T-cell counts and diversity at one year post-transplant came mainly from newly produced T cells.

This sample's TCRbeta library carried unique molecular identifier barcodes. TCRdb re-called the PCR reads with MiXCR, one entry per CDR3 protein. The data contain about 300,000 distinct CDR3 sequences, roughly 8.2% of them singletons. Concerning this clonotype: Antigen specificity is unknown.

The sequence was collected from a female patient aged 2-9 years who had a stem cell transplant for Fanconi anemia, so the T cells may come from the graft donor. The material sequenced was peripheral blood, taken 360 days after TCRalphabeta/CD19-depleted stem cell transplant. The V gene is TRBV5-6, the J gene TRBJ2-7; 8 bases line up with TRBD1. The CDR3 bases are TGTGCCAGCAGCTCGGGGCCAGGGGGCGGGCACGAGCAGTACTTC. This translates into CASSSGPGGGHEQYF. The whole variable domain, remainder taken from reference TRBV5-6 and TRBJ2-7, is DAGVTQSPTHLIKTRGQQVTLRCSPKSGHDTVSWYQQALGQGPQFIFQYYEEEERQRGNFPDRFSGHQFPNYSSELNVNALLLGDSALYLCASSSGPGGGHEQYFGPGTRLTVT.